This TCR beta chain was documented in a study of blood T cell repertoires in COVID-19. Whole-study context: Both acute and convalescent COVID-19 samples were obtained from the United States, Italy and Spain. In each case, the material was cDNA or gDNA derived from T cells, B-cell-depleted T cells, or PBMCs.

This clone was counted only a few times. Per the study methods: Cell counts per sample came from amplifying reference gene primers. Method: immunoSEQ multiplex PCR; TCRdb's copy keeps in-frame clones and lacks some. V and J calls and clone size are those listed in that table; D and trimming were worked out from the DNA. The top ten clones hold roughly 3.5% of a sample with roughly 140,000 clones, approximately 80% of them seen once. Germline V gene data show CDR1 as KGHDR and CDR2 as SFDVKD. The CDR3 runs to 14 residues. Trimming at V came to 7 bases and at J to 4 bases, leaving 6 bases not matched to a gene.

Sequenced: peripheral blood. The TCR sequence derives from a woman of 80 years or more with acute or convalescent COVID-19. The V and J genes are TRBV24-1 and TRBJ1-2; 9 bases are shared with TRBD1. The chain's CDR3 is CATSPTGGLYGYTF. The CDR3 coding sequence is TGTGCCACCAGCCCAACAGGGGGCCTCTATGGCTACACCTTC.